Listed here are 11 T cell receptor beta chains from one sample, sequenced in a study of T cells in localized non-small cell lung cancer. Here immunoSEQ multiplex PCR was the method, and the copy in TCRdb shows in-frame clones only, minus some. The sample shows 1,200 or so clones, about two fifths of them seen only once. Source: lung tumor tissue, taken before any cancer treatment. Source of these receptors: a male donor at least 60 years old with stage III lung adenocarcinoma.

This clone has a single count. V usage is TRBV14 and J usage is TRBJ1-1; D gene unclear. The germline V gene has CDR1 SGHDN and CDR2 FVKESK. V shed 4 bases and J shed 5 bases, with 8 bases lying between them. The CDR3 consists of 12 residues. The CDR3 DNA reads TGTGCCAGCAGCCTAGGGAGGACTGAAGCTTTCTTT. It codes for CASSLGRTEAFF.

J is TRBJ1-5 and V is TRBV11-3, with 9 bases identical to TRBD1. CDR3 length equals 15 residues. V lost 3 bases and J lost 6; bases outside the gene matches: 6. CDR1 is SGHNT and CDR2 is YENEEA in the germline V gene. In DNA, the CDR3 is TGTGCCAGCAGCTTCCTCACAGGGGGCAGTCAGCCCCAGCATTTT. Encoded protein: CASSFLTGGSQPQHF.

This sequence joins TRBV19 and TRBJ2-5, with TRBD1 identical over 10 bases. CDR1 is LNHDA, CDR2 SQIVND, per germline (reference sequence). J lost 4 bases, V lost 6 bases, and 5 bases had no gene match. CDR3 length: 14 residues. CDR3 bases: TGTGCCAGTAGAGACAGGGGGCGTGGAGAGACCCAGTACTTC. Amino acid sequence: CASRDRGRGETQYF.

The rearrangement links TRBV28 to TRBJ2-3, with D maybe TRBD1 (6 bases). The germline V gene has CDR1 MDHEN and CDR2 SYDVKM. CDR3 length: 13 residues. V lost 6 bases, J lost 8 bases, and 15 bases lay in between. The CDR3 here is CASSPTGISTQYF. The CDR3 nucleotides read TGTGCCAGCAGCCCTACAGGGATATCTACGCAGTATTTT.

This clone has more than one count but fewer than ten. The CDR3 region has the DNA TGTGCCAGCAGCTTAGAGTCTAGCCAAGAGACCCAGTACTTC. Protein: CASSLESSQETQYF. The chain is built from TRBV11-3 and TRBJ2-5; no reliable D call. Germline V gene lookup returns CDR1 SGHNT and CDR2 YENEEA. The CDR3 loop spans 14 amino acids. V was trimmed by 0 bases and J by 1 base, leaving 6 bases between them.

The rearrangement joins TRBV29-1 to TRBJ1-3; a weak D match, TRBD1 (6 bases). V shed 5 bases and J shed 0 bases, with 8 bases lying between them. In germline, CDR1 is SQVTM, CDR2 ANQGSEA. The CDR3 runs to 13 residues. CDR3 DNA: TGCAGCGTTTGGACAGACTCTGGAAACACCATATATTTT. Amino acid sequence: CSVWTDSGNTIYF.

This clone was counted only a few times. This chain uses TRBV18 with TRBJ1-1; D remains ambiguous. CDR1 and CDR2 from the germline V gene are KGHSH and LQKENI. V lost 2 bases and J lost 5, with 9 bases in between. The CDR3 totals 13 residues. CDR3 loop: CASSPKFKTEAFF. The DNA of the CDR3 is TGTGCCAGCTCACCAAAGTTTAAAACTGAAGCTTTCTTT.

Judged by abundance, this clone is medium-sized. V is TRBV9 and J is TRBJ2-1, with D unresolved. Germline V gene data show CDR1 as SGDLS and CDR2 as YYNGEE. The CDR3 sequence is 12 residues long. V lost 5 bases, J lost 16 bases, and 19 bases lay in between. This CDR3 is CASSDWQALGFF. CDR3 nucleotide sequence: TGTGCCAGCAGTGACTGGCAGGCCCTAGGATTCTTC.

This chain joins TRBV28 and TRBJ1-2; D gene unclear. Per the germline V gene, CDR1 is MDHEN and CDR2 is SYDVKM. The CDR3 sequence is 15 residues long. Trimming stripped 5 bases from V and 3 bases from J, with 16 bases between. CDR3 sequence: CASSARVGRDYGYTF. CDR3 in DNA: TGTGCCAGCAGTGCTCGGGTGGGTCGTGACTATGGCTACACCTTC.

This clone was seen once. The chain employs TRBV18 and TRBJ1-4, with unresolved D. This CDR3 has 14 amino acids. Deletions cut 6 bases from V and 4 bases from J, with 12 bases between. Germline CDR1 reads KGHSH; CDR2 reads LQKENI. CDR3 sequence reads: CASSPSGLNEKLFF. CDR3 DNA sequence: TGTGCCAGCTCCCCTTCGGGTCTTAATGAAAAACTGTTTTTT.

In this sample, this clone turned up a few times. V usage is TRBV29-1 and J usage is TRBJ2-4; no definite D call. The CDR3 is 13 amino acids. CDR1 and CDR2 from the germline V gene are SQVTM and ANQGSEA. Trimming removed 7 bases from V and 0 bases from J, with 10 bases in between. This CDR3 reads CSAAVSAKNIQYF. CDR3 DNA sequence: TGCAGCGCTGCCGTTTCAGCCAAAAACATTCAGTACTTC.